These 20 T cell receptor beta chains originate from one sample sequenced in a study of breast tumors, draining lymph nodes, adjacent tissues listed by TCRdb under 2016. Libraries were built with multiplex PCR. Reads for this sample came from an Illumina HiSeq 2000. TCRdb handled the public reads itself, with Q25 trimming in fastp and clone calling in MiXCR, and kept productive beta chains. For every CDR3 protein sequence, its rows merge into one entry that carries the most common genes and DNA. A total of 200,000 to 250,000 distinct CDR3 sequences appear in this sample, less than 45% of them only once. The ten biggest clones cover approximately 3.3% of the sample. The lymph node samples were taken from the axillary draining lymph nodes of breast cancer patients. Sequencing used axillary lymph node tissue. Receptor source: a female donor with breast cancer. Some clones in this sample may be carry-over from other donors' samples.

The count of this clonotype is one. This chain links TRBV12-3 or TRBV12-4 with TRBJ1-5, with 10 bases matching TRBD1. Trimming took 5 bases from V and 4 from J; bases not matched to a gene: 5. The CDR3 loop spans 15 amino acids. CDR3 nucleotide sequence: TGTGCCAGCAGTCTGGGGACAGGGGAAAATCAGCCCCAGCATTTT. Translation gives CASSLGTGENQPQHF.

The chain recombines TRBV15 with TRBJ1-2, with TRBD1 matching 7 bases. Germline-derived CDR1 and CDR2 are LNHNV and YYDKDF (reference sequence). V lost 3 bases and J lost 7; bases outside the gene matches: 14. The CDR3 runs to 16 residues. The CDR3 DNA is TGTGCCACCAGCAGTTACCGGAGTGGGACAGCGCTTGGCTACACCTTC. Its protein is CATSSYRSGTALGYTF.

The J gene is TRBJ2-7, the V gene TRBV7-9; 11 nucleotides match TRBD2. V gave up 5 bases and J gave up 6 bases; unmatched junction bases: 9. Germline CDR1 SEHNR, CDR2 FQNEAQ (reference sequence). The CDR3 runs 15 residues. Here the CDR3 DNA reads TGTGCCAGCAGCACACGAGGGACTAGCGGAACCGAGCAGTACTTC. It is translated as CASSTRGTSGTEQYF.

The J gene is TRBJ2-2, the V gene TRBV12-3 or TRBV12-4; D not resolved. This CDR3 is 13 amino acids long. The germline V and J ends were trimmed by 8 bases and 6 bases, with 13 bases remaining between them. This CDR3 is CASRPGNSGELFF. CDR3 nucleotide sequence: TGTGCCAGCCGTCCCGGTAACTCCGGGGAGCTGTTTTTT.

CDR3 nucleotides: TGTGCCAGCAGAATACTAGCGGGACCCTACGAAAAACTGTTTTTT. Encoded protein: CASRILAGPYEKLFF. The V call is TRBV2, the J call TRBJ1-4, with TRBD1 as a possible D gene (5 bases). Per germline, CDR1 SNHLY and CDR2 FYNNEI. This CDR3 comprises 15 residues. Trimming took 6 bases from V and 8 from J, leaving 19 bases between them.

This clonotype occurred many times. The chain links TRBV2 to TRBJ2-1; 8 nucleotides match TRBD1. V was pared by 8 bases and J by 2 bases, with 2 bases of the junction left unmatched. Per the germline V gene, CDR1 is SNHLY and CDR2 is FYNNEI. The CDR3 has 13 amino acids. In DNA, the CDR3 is TGTGCCAGCGGACAGGGTGCCTACAATGAGCAGTTCTTC. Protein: CASGQGAYNEQFF.

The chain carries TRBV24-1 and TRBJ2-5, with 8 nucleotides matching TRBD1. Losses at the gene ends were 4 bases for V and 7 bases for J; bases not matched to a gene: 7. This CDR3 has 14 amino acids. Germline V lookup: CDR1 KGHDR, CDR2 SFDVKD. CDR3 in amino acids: CATSEDRVGGTQYF. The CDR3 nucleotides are TGTGCCACCAGTGAGGACAGGGTAGGAGGGACCCAGTACTTC.

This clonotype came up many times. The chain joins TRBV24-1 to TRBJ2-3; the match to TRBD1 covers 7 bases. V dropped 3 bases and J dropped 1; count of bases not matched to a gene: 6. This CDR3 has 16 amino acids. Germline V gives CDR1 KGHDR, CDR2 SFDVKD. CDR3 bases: TGTGCCACCAGTGATATACAGGGGTTCGGCACAGATACGCAGTATTTT. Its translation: CATSDIQGFGTDTQYF.

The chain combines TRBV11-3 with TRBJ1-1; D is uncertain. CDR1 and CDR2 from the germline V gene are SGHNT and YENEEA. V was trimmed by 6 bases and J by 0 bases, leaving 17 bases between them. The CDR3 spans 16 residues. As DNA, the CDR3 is TGTGCCAGCAGACCCCTTTCAGGTATCTTGAACACTGAAGCTTTCTTT. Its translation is CASRPLSGILNTEAFF.

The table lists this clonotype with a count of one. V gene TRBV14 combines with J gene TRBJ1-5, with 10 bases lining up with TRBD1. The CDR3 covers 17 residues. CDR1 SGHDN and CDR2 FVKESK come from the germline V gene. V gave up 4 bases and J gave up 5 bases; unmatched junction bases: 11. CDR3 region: CASSLLPGQGIDQPQHF. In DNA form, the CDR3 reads TGTGCCAGCAGCCTCTTACCGGGACAGGGGATAGATCAGCCCCAGCATTTT. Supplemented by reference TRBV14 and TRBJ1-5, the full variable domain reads EAGVTQFPSHSVIEKGQTVTLRCDPISGHDNLYWYRRVMGKEIKFLLHFVKESKQDESGMPNNRFLAERTGGTYSTLKVQPAELEDSGVYFCASSLLPGQGIDQPQHFGDGTRLSIL.

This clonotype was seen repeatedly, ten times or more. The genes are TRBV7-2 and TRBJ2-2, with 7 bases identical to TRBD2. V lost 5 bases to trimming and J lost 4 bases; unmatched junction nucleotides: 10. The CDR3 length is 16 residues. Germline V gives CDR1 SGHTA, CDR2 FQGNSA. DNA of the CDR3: TGTGCCAGCAGCCACCCGGGACTAAAGATCACCGGGGAGCTGTTTTTT. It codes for CASSHPGLKITGELFF. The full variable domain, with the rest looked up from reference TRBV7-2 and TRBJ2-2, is GAGVSQSPSNKVTEKGKDVELRCDPISGHTALYWYRQSLGQGLEFLIYFQGNSAPDKSGLPSDRFSAERTGGSVSTLTIQRTQQEDSAVYLCASSHPGLKITGELFFGEGSRLTVL.

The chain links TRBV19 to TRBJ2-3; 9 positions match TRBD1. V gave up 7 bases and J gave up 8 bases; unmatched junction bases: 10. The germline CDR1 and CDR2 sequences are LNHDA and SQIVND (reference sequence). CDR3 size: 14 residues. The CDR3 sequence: CASTRDRERTTQYF. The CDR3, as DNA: TGTGCCAGTACCCGGGACAGGGAGCGTACTACGCAGTATTTT.

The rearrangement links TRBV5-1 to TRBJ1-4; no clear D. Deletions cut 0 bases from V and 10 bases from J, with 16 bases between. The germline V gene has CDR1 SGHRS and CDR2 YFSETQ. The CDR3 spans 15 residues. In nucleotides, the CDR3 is TGCGCCAGCAGCTTGGGTGGCATAAGCTCTGGAAAACTGTTTTTT. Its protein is CASSLGGISSGKLFF. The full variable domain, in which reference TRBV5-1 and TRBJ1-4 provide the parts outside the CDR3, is KAGVTQTPRYLIKTRGQQVTLSCSPISGHRSVSWYQQTPGQGLQFLFEYFSETQRNKGNFPGRFSGRQFSNSRSEMNVSTLELGDSALYLCASSLGGISSGKLFFGSGTQLSVL.

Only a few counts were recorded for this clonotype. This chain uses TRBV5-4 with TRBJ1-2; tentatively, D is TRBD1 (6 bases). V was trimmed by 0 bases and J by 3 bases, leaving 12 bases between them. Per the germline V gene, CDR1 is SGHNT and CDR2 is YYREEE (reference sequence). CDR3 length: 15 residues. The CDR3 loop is CASSLEEGVDYGYTF. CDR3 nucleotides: TGTGCCAGCAGCTTGGAGGAGGGGGTAGACTATGGCTACACCTTC.

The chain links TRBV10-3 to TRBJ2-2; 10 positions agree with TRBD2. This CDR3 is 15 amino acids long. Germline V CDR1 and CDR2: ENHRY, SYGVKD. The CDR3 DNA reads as TGTGCTAGAGAGGGGACTAGCGCGAACACCGGGGAGCTGTTTTTT. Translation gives CAREGTSANTGELFF.

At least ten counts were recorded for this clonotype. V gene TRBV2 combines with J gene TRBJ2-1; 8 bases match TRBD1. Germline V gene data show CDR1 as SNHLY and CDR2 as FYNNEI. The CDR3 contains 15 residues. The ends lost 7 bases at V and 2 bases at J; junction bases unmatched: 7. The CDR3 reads CASNIDRGAYNEQFF. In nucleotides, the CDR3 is TGTGCCAGCAACATCGACAGGGGAGCCTACAATGAGCAGTTCTTC.

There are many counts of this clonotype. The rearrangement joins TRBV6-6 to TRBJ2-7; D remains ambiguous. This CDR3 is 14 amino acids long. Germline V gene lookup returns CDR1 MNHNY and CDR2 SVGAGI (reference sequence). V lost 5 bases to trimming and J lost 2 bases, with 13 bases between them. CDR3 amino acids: CASSHPGFTYEQYF. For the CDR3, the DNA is TGTGCCAGCAGTCACCCGGGTTTTACCTACGAGCAGTACTTC.

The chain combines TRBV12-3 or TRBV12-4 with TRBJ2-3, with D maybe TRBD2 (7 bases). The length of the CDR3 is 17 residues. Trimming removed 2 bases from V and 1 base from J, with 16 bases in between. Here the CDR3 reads CASSLTGTILGTDTQYF. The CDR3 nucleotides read TGTGCCAGCAGTTTAACAGGGACTATACTTGGCACAGATACGCAGTATTTT.

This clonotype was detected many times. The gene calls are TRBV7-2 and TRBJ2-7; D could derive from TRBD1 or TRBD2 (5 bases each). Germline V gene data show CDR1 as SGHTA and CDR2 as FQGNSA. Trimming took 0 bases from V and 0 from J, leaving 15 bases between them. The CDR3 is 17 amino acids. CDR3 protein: CASSLAPPGTSSYEQYF. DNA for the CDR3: TGTGCCAGCAGCTTAGCCCCACCCGGGACCTCCTCCTACGAGCAGTACTTC.

CDR3 amino acids: CASSPMTGVGEKLFF. Written as DNA, the CDR3 is TGTGCCAGCAGTCCGATGACAGGGGTTGGTGAAAAACTGTTTTTT. The chain links TRBV28 to TRBJ1-4; 8 positions match TRBD1. Unmatched junction bases numbered 9, after V lost 5 bases and J lost 7 bases. Germline V lookup: CDR1 MDHEN, CDR2 SYDVKM. The length of the CDR3 is 15 residues.